The source of this T cell receptor beta chain is a study of graft-versus-host responses after intestinal transplantation. About the study: Tacrolimus plus steroids were given to all recipients for roughly three years, preceded by anti-thymocyte globulin induction. Regarding the study as a whole: Within allografts, high graft-versus-host to host-versus-graft clonal ratios were seen among patients with graft-donor T cell macrochimerism. There were GvH clones found in recipient marrow, and some of them appeared first in ileum or blood.

The V and J ends lost 3 bases and 7 bases, in that order; junction bases with no gene match: 9. Germline V gene sequence: CDR1 SGHAT, CDR2 FQNNGV. CDR3 size: 15 residues. This table comes from immunoSEQ multiplex PCR, and its TCRdb copy is limited to in-frame clones, with some not included. Of roughly 53,000 clones listed, about 89% are singletons. On this clone: The antigen is undetermined.

The TCR comes from a human patient who received an intestinal transplant, so some T cells may come from the graft donor. The sequencing here drew on PBMCs, taken nearly 670 days after intestinal transplant. This chain links TRBV11-2 with TRBJ1-5; 7 nucleotides align to TRBD1. The CDR3: CASSFGTGVMQPQHF. DNA of the CDR3: TGTGCCAGCAGCTTCGGCACAGGGGTAATGCAGCCCCAGCATTTT.